What follows are 23 T cell receptor beta chains derived from one specimen sequenced in a study of human T cells and chemical hapten exposure. TCRdb analysed the 5' RACE reads with MiXCR anew, one entry per CDR3 protein. The table shows 150,000 or so distinct CDR3 sequences, with around 4% occurring only once. Someone pulled total RNA out of unfractionated whole blood. These receptors all stem from a female donor in good health.

This clonotype appeared a few times. The V call is TRBV3-1, the J call TRBJ2-5; D gene uncertain. There are 13 residues in the CDR3. Germline V lookup: CDR1 LGHDT, CDR2 YNNKEL (reference sequence). Trimming shortened V by 4 bases and J by 3 bases, and 9 bases separated the two germline ends. The CDR3 DNA follows: TGTGCCAGCAGCCCCGGTAAGGAAGAGACCCAGTACTTC. Amino acid sequence: CASSPGKEETQYF.

This clonotype appeared a few times. The chain combines TRBV28 with TRBJ2-7; D is unresolved. Deletions cut 5 bases from V and 7 bases from J, with 18 bases between. The CDR3 has 14 residues. CDR1 and CDR2 from the germline V gene are MDHEN and SYDVKM. The CDR3 region is CASSRVQFAWEQYF. The CDR3 DNA reads as TGTGCCAGCAGTCGAGTGCAATTTGCTTGGGAGCAGTACTTC.

The chain links TRBV7-2 to TRBJ2-3, with 11 positions matching TRBD1. Germline V lookup: CDR1 SGHTA, CDR2 FQGNSA. The CDR3 is 18 amino acids. Losses at the gene ends were 2 bases for V and 0 bases for J; bases not matched to a gene: 7. In DNA, the CDR3 is TGTGCCAGCAGCTTAACCCGGACAGGGGGCTCCAGCACAGATACGCAGTATTTT. Translated: CASSLTRTGGSSTDTQYF. The whole variable domain, filled in from reference TRBV7-2 and TRBJ2-3, reads GAGVSQSPSNKVTEKGKDVELRCDPISGHTALYWYRQSLGQGLEFLIYFQGNSAPDKSGLPSDRFSAERTGGSVSTLTIQRTQQEDSAVYLCASSLTRTGGSSTDTQYFGPGTRLTVL.

The CDR3 DNA reads TGTGCCAGCAGCAACTCACCGGGGCTAGCCGAGACCCAGTACTTC. Translation: CASSNSPGLAETQYF. The rearrangement uses TRBV3-1 and TRBJ2-5; either TRBD1 or TRBD2 may fit D (5 bases each). Trimming removed 5 bases at V and 5 bases at J, with 18 bases between. CDR3 size: 15 residues. Germline lookup yields CDR1 LGHDT and CDR2 YNNKEL (reference sequence).

The table lists this clonotype with many counts. J is TRBJ1-1 and V is TRBV7-2; D is unclear. Germline V CDR1 and CDR2: SGHTA, FQGNSA. The CDR3 covers 14 residues. The V end lost 1 base, the J end lost 2 bases, and 8 bases lay between the germline ends. The CDR3: CASSLGPGNTEAFF. The DNA for the CDR3 is TGTGCCAGCAGCTTAGGACCGGGAAACACTGAAGCTTTCTTT.

This clonotype was recorded many times. The chain is built from TRBV18 and TRBJ1-4, with unresolved D. Per germline, CDR1 KGHSH and CDR2 LQKENI. The CDR3 loop spans 15 amino acids. Trimming cost V 5 bases and J 0 bases, with 10 bases left between them. CDR3 coding DNA: TGTGCCAGCTCATACACACGTGCAACTAATGAAAAACTGTTTTTT. This translates into CASSYTRATNEKLFF.

This clonotype was seen ten or more times. This chain joins TRBV5-4 and TRBJ1-4; TRBD1 matches at 12 bases. The CDR3 runs 18 residues. Germline lookup yields CDR1 SGHNT and CDR2 YYREEE (reference sequence). Trimming removed 2 bases from V and 8 bases from J; junction bases left unmatched: 13. CDR3 sequence: CASSLHRDRGRSEEKLFF. The CDR3 nucleotides are TGTGCCAGCAGCTTACACCGGGACAGGGGGCGTAGTGAAGAAAAACTGTTTTTT.

This clonotype was picked up many times. V usage is TRBV7-3 and J usage is TRBJ2-3; 8 bases line up with TRBD2. Trimming cost V 4 bases and J 6 bases; bases outside gene matches: 12. Looked up from germline, CDR1 is SGHTA and CDR2 is FQGTGA. This CDR3 is 16 amino acids long. The DNA for the CDR3 is TGTGCCAGCAGCTCCATCCCGGGGGGGGCGACGGATACGCAGTATTTT. As protein: CASSSIPGGATDTQYF. The variable domain in full, completed from reference TRBV7-3 and TRBJ2-3, reads GAGVSQTPSNKVTEKGKYVELRCDPISGHTALYWYRQSLGQGPEFLIYFQGTGAADDSGLPNDRFFAVRPEGSVSTLKIQRTERGDSAVYLCASSSIPGGATDTQYFGPGTRLTVL.

At least ten counts were recorded for this clonotype. J is TRBJ1-6 and V is TRBV3-1; TRBD1 matches 7 bases. V lost 2 bases, J lost 10 bases, and 5 bases stayed unmatched. The CDR3 loop spans 14 amino acids. The germline gives CDR1 LGHDT, CDR2 YNNKEL (reference sequence). The CDR3 sequence is CASSQKTGYSPLHF. Here the CDR3 DNA reads TGTGCCAGCAGCCAAAAGACAGGGTACTCACCCCTCCACTTT.

This clonotype has a count of ten or more. The rearrangement joins TRBV7-2 to TRBJ1-1; D uncertain. CDR1 and CDR2 (germline): SGHTA, FQGNSA. This CDR3 spans 11 amino acids. Deletions cut 8 bases from V and 2 bases from J, with 6 bases between. This chain's CDR3 is CASWGNTEAFF. The CDR3 nucleotides are TGTGCCAGCTGGGGTAACACTGAAGCTTTCTTT. The whole variable domain, filled in from reference TRBV7-2 and TRBJ1-1, reads GAGVSQSPSNKVTEKGKDVELRCDPISGHTALYWYRQSLGQGLEFLIYFQGNSAPDKSGLPSDRFSAERTGGSVSTLTIQRTQQEDSAVYLCASWGNTEAFFGQGTRLTVV.

The chain combines TRBV20-1 with TRBJ2-1; D is ambiguous. Germline V gene lookup returns CDR1 DFQATT and CDR2 SNEGSKA (reference sequence). This CDR3 contains 14 residues. Trimming shortened V by 0 bases and J by 5 bases, and 11 bases separated the two germline ends. This CDR3 is CSARDHEADNEQFF. In DNA form, the CDR3 reads TGCAGTGCTAGAGACCATGAGGCCGACAATGAGCAGTTCTTC.

This clonotype was observed at least ten times. The chain links TRBV24-1 to TRBJ2-1; weak D call: TRBD1 (5 bases). The CDR3 length is 13 residues. V dropped 1 base and J dropped 8 bases, with 8 bases sitting between them. Germline CDR1 and CDR2: KGHDR and SFDVKD. The CDR3: CATSDFGADEQFF. The CDR3 nucleotides are TGTGCCACCAGTGATTTTGGGGCAGATGAGCAGTTCTTC.

Many counts were recorded for this clonotype. The chain couples TRBV6-5 to TRBJ2-6, with D uncertain. The CDR3 has 16 amino acids. Germline V gene data show CDR1 as MNHEY and CDR2 as SVGAGI. Trimming cost V 2 bases and J 2 bases, with 10 bases left between them. The CDR3 loop reads CASSYTIPTGANVLTF. CDR3 DNA sequence: TGTGCCAGCAGTTACACCATACCCACTGGGGCCAACGTCCTGACTTTC.

In its sample, this clonotype was seen many times. The rearrangement uses TRBV5-4 and TRBJ1-1; 8 bases map to TRBD1. This CDR3 has 18 amino acids. Germline CDR1 reads SGHNT; CDR2 reads YYREEE (reference sequence). V gave up 4 bases and J gave up 7 bases; unmatched junction bases: 21. Written as DNA, the CDR3 is TGTGCCAGCAGCCCAACCCCTGGCTTCCGGACAGGGAGGGTTGAAGCTTTCTTT. This translates into CASSPTPGFRTGRVEAFF.

This clonotype was counted many times. The chain couples TRBV2 to TRBJ1-5; D gene unclear. Per germline, CDR1 SNHLY and CDR2 FYNNEI. This CDR3 has 13 amino acids. Trimming stripped 4 bases from V and 4 bases from J, with 8 bases between. CDR3 in DNA: TGTGCCAGCAGTGGGAGGCCGAATCAGCCCCAGCATTTT. Translated: CASSGRPNQPQHF.

This clonotype was seen repeatedly, ten times or more. The chain is built from TRBV20-1 and TRBJ2-6; TRBD1 matches at 7 bases. V was clipped by 1 base and J by 1 base; unmatched bases: 10. The CDR3 is 18 amino acids. The germline V gene has CDR1 DFQATT and CDR2 SNEGSKA (reference sequence). In DNA, the CDR3 is TGCAGTGCTAGAGTTCGGGACAGCCGAAGTTCTGGGGCCAACGTCCTGACTTTC. This codes for CSARVRDSRSSGANVLTF.

At least ten counts were recorded for this clonotype. The rearrangement links TRBV20-1 to TRBJ2-1; 9 nucleotides match TRBD2. The germline V gene encodes CDR1 DFQATT and CDR2 SNEGSKA (reference sequence). The CDR3 spans 17 residues. V was pared by 5 bases and J by 1 base, with 12 bases of the junction left unmatched. DNA for the CDR3: TGCAGTGCTGAAAGACAAGCGGGGGGCCATTCCTACAATGAGCAGTTCTTC. The encoded protein is CSAERQAGGHSYNEQFF.

The rearrangement uses TRBV29-1 and TRBJ2-5; D is ambiguous. V was pared by 4 bases and J by 7 bases, with 16 bases between. This CDR3 region has 13 residues. The germline gives CDR1 SQVTM, CDR2 ANQGSEA. The CDR3: CSVGPSPLPTQYF. The CDR3 DNA follows: TGCAGCGTTGGTCCGTCCCCCTTACCGACCCAGTACTTC. The variable domain in full, completed from reference TRBV29-1 and TRBJ2-5, reads SAVISQKPSRDICQRGTSLTIQCQVDSQVTMMFWYRQQPGQSLTLIATANQGSEATYESGFVIDKFPISRPNLTFSTLTVSNMSPEDSSIYLCSVGPSPLPTQYFGPGTRLLVL.

This clonotype was recorded at least ten times. This rearrangement joins TRBV11-3 to TRBJ2-3; 7 nucleotides agree with TRBD2. The CDR3 runs 14 residues. The junction had 3 bases not matched to a gene; V was cut back by 4 bases and J by 2 bases. Germline lookup yields CDR1 SGHNT and CDR2 YENEEA. The DNA for the CDR3 is TGTGCCAGCAGCTCCGGACTAGTCACAGATACGCAGTATTTT. Translation: CASSSGLVTDTQYF.

Ten or more counts support this clonotype. The chain joins TRBV25-1 to TRBJ1-3; D unclear. This CDR3 is 12 amino acids long. V lost 8 bases to trimming and J lost 1 base, with 6 bases between them. CDR1 and CDR2 (germline): MGHDK, SYGVNS. The CDR3 DNA reads TGTGCCAGCGGGGAATCTGGAAACACCATATATTTT. Translated: CASGESGNTIYF.

This clonotype has just a few counts. The chain has TRBV7-9 and TRBJ2-7; D is ambiguous. This CDR3 region has 14 residues. V lost 0 bases and J 5 bases, leaving 11 bases between the germline ends. Germline V lookup: CDR1 SEHNR, CDR2 FQNEAQ (reference sequence). CDR3 loop: CASSLACGGHEQYF. DNA for the CDR3: TGTGCCAGCAGCTTAGCTTGCGGTGGTCACGAGCAGTACTTC. The complete variable domain, with remaining parts taken from reference TRBV7-9 and TRBJ2-7, reads DTGVSQNPRHKITKRGQNVTFRCDPISEHNRLYWYRQTLGQGPEFLTYFQNEAQLEKSRLLSDRFSAERPKGSFSTLEIQRTEQGDSAMYLCASSLACGGHEQYFGPGTRLTVT.

This clonotype was observed at least ten times. V and J are TRBV18 and TRBJ2-2; 8 nucleotides agree with TRBD1. The germline gives CDR1 KGHSH, CDR2 LQKENI. Trimming cost V 3 bases and J 4 bases; bases outside gene matches: 7. The CDR3 totals 16 residues. The CDR3 region is CASSPQGAGSTGELFF. For the CDR3, the DNA is TGTGCCAGCTCACCGCAGGGGGCCGGGAGCACCGGGGAGCTGTTTTTT. The full variable domain, completed using reference TRBV18 and TRBJ2-2, is NAGVMQNPRHLVRRRGQEARLRCSPMKGHSHVYWYRQLPEEGLKFMVYLQKENIIDESGMPKERFSAEFPKEGPSILRIQQVVRGDSAAYFCASSPQGAGSTGELFFGEGSRLTVL.

The chain recombines TRBV4-2 with TRBJ2-1, with D perhaps matching TRBD2 (6 bases). Trimming pared 1 base from V and 6 bases from J, leaving 16 bases between. The CDR3 extends over 16 amino acids. Germline values: CDR1 LGHNA, CDR2 YNFKEQ. CDR3 in DNA: TGTGCCAGCAGCCAAGTGCTCGGGACTGGGGGCAATGAGCAGTTCTTC. Protein sequence: CASSQVLGTGGNEQFF.